Following are 23 T cell receptor beta chains from one sample sequenced in a study of shared clonotypes between healthy human individuals (dated by TCRdb to the early 2020s). The method was the immunoSEQ multiplex PCR assay. TCRdb limited this immuneACCESS table to in-frame rearrangements with V and J called. A share of clones is missing; checked studies link under half to unresolved V genes, and the rest is unexplained. In this sample the table shows roughly 1,000,000 clones, 70% to 80% of which occur a single time. 0.52% of the sample goes to the ten largest clones. The sequenced material came from memory CD4+ T cells from PBMCs. This sample's cell subset or site label indicates: CD45RA-negative fraction. Every receptor here comes from a man aged 18 to 30 in good health. Some clones in this sample may be carry-over from other donors' samples.

CDR3 nucleotides: TGTGCCAGCAGTGTTACGCAGGACAGGTCGTACTTC. Translated: CASSVTQDRSYF. This sequence joins TRBV2 and TRBJ2-4; TRBD1 agrees at 7 bases. The germline gives CDR1 SNHLY, CDR2 FYNNEI. This CDR3 is 12 amino acids long. V gave up 4 bases and J gave up 15 bases; unmatched junction bases: 9.

The chain links TRBV10-2 to TRBJ2-1, with D possibly being TRBD1 (5 bases). The CDR3 runs 13 residues. V was pared by 6 bases and J by 0 bases, with 6 bases between. Germline-derived CDR1 and CDR2 are WSHSY and SAAADI. This chain's CDR3 is CASRDNSYNEQFF. CDR3 coding DNA: TGCGCCAGCAGGGACAACTCCTACAATGAGCAGTTCTTC.

The rearrangement links TRBV18 to TRBJ1-1; possibly TRBD1 for D (5 bases). Trimming pared 3 bases from V and 3 bases from J, leaving 14 bases between. The germline V gene has CDR1 KGHSH and CDR2 LQKENI. This CDR3 comprises 15 residues. CDR3 bases: TGTGCCAGCTCACCCCGACAGCGGGCGGACACTGAAGCTTTCTTT. This encodes CASSPRQRADTEAFF.

J is TRBJ2-1 and V is TRBV7-3, with TRBD2 matching over 14 bases. Germline V gene lookup returns CDR1 SGHTA and CDR2 FQGTGA. The trim removed 8 bases at V and 8 bases at J, leaving 5 bases unmatched. The CDR3 runs to 14 residues. CDR3 DNA sequence: TGTGCCAGCGGCTGGGGACTAGCGGGAGATGAGCAGTTCTTC. It codes for CASGWGLAGDEQFF.

V is TRBV5-4 and J is TRBJ2-1; D possibly matches TRBD1 or TRBD2 (6 bases each). The V gene's germline CDR1 is SGHNT and CDR2 YYREEE (reference sequence). CDR3 length: 16 residues. Trimming stripped 1 base from V and 3 bases from J, with 14 bases between. As DNA, the CDR3 is TGTGCCAGCAGCTTGTCGGGGGCGGGAAGCTACAATGAGCAGTTCTTC. Protein sequence: CASSLSGAGSYNEQFF.

The V gene is TRBV7-2, the J gene TRBJ1-2, with D hard to call. CDR1 and CDR2 from the germline V gene are SGHTA and FQGNSA. Trimming removed 1 base from V and 8 bases from J, with 17 bases in between. The CDR3 totals 15 residues. The CDR3 DNA sequence: TGTGCCAGCAGCTTAGAATTGGCCCGAGTGCGGGGCTACACCTTC. This codes for CASSLELARVRGYTF.

The CDR3, as DNA: TGTGCCAGCAGATCCGGGACTAGCGGGACCGGGGAGCTGTTTTTT. Its protein product is CASRSGTSGTGELFF. The chain is built from TRBV7-3 and TRBJ2-2; 12 nucleotides match TRBD2. The germline gives CDR1 SGHTA, CDR2 FQGTGA. This CDR3 has 15 residues. Losses at the gene ends were 6 bases for V and 5 bases for J; bases not matched to a gene: 4.

The J gene is TRBJ1-2, the V gene TRBV4-1, with 7 bases that match TRBD1. The germline CDR1 and CDR2 sequences are MGHRA and YSYEKL. With 1 base clipped from V and 5 bases from J, the junction kept 4 bases outside the gene matches. This CDR3 spans 14 amino acids. The CDR3: CASSQAAGGYGYTF. The CDR3 DNA reads as TGCGCCAGCAGCCAAGCTGCAGGGGGGTATGGCTACACCTTC.

J is TRBJ2-6 and V is TRBV7-3; D is unclear. Trimming stripped 4 bases from V and 4 bases from J, with 5 bases between. CDR1 and CDR2 (germline): SGHTA, FQGTGA. This CDR3 is built from 13 residues. CDR3 region: CASSSRGANVLTF. Written as DNA, the CDR3 is TGTGCCAGCAGCTCCCGAGGGGCCAACGTCCTGACTTTC.

There are many counts of this clone. This rearrangement joins TRBV27 to TRBJ2-3; no clear D gene. This CDR3 spans 15 amino acids. Germline V gene sequence: CDR1 MNHEY, CDR2 SMNVEV (reference sequence). V lost 6 bases to trimming and J lost 2 bases, with 15 bases between them. CDR3: CASRKWITFTDTQYF. The CDR3 region has the DNA TGTGCCAGCAGGAAGTGGATTACGTTCACAGATACGCAGTATTTT.

The CDR3 nucleotides read TGTGCCAGCAGCAAAGGGGTACTAGCTGAGTACAATGAGCAGTTCTTC. Translation: CASSKGVLAEYNEQFF. V and J are TRBV7-9 and TRBJ2-1; tentative D call: TRBD2 (6 bases). Trimming stripped 5 bases from V and 4 bases from J, with 18 bases between. Per the germline V gene, CDR1 is SEHNR and CDR2 is FQNEAQ (reference sequence). This CDR3 has 16 amino acids.

The rearrangement links TRBV7-4 to TRBJ2-7; D call uncertain. The V end lost 2 bases, the J end lost 0 bases, and 8 bases lay between the germline ends. Germline assignment: CDR1 SGHVT and CDR2 SQSDAQ. There are 14 residues in the CDR3. The CDR3 reads CASSLWGTSYEQYF. The CDR3 DNA follows: TGTGCCAGCAGCTTATGGGGTACCTCCTACGAGCAGTACTTC.

The chain links TRBV18 to TRBJ2-3; D may match TRBD1 or TRBD2 (5 bases each). The CDR3 totals 16 residues. The germline V gene has CDR1 KGHSH and CDR2 LQKENI. The V end was cut by 6 bases, the J end by 6 bases, with 22 bases between. The CDR3 bases are TGTGCCAGCTCCCCGACGGGCGGTGGGACGTGGGATACGCAGTATTTT. Translated, it gives CASSPTGGGTWDTQYF.

The sample holds one count of this clone. J is TRBJ2-1 and V is TRBV5-4; D might be TRBD2 (5 bases). Trimming stripped 3 bases from V and 4 bases from J, with 14 bases between. Germline CDR1 SGHNT, CDR2 YYREEE (reference sequence). The CDR3 has 15 residues. This CDR3 is CASSSNERGYNEQFF. DNA of the CDR3: TGTGCCAGCAGCTCGAACGAGAGAGGGTACAATGAGCAGTTCTTC.

This chain connects TRBV7-9 to TRBJ1-4; 7 positions match TRBD1. The V gene end was trimmed by 5 bases and the J gene end by 5 bases; junction bases not matched to a gene: 8. Germline CDR1 reads SEHNR; CDR2 reads FQNEAQ (reference sequence). This CDR3 has 15 amino acids. CDR3 loop: CASSTGQTTNEKLFF. The CDR3 nucleotides are TGTGCCAGCAGCACGGGACAGACTACGAATGAAAAACTGTTTTTT.

The genes are TRBV28 and TRBJ2-7, with 8 bases that match TRBD2. V lost 4 bases, J lost 4 bases, and 9 bases stayed unmatched. The CDR3 runs to 15 residues. The germline V gene encodes CDR1 MDHEN and CDR2 SYDVKM. The DNA of the CDR3 is TGTGCCAGCAGTTCCCCCAGCGGGAGACGTTACGAGCAGTACTTC. It yields the protein CASSSPSGRRYEQYF.

This sequence joins TRBV5-4 and TRBJ2-1, with D unclear. The V end was cut by 4 bases, the J end by 7 bases, with 18 bases between. CDR3 length: 15 amino acids. Germline assignment: CDR1 SGHNT and CDR2 YYREEE (reference sequence). The CDR3 bases are TGTGCCAGCAGCCAGACTCGGGCCGGGTTTAATGAGCAGTTCTTC. Amino acid sequence: CASSQTRAGFNEQFF.

The chain employs TRBV18 and TRBJ1-5, with D perhaps TRBD1 (6 bases). The ends were cut back, 5 bases at V and 6 bases at J, with 17 bases in the middle. The CDR3 has 15 residues. CDR1 KGHSH and CDR2 LQKENI come from the germline V gene. The CDR3 sequence: CASSLDSPSGQPQHF. The CDR3 DNA reads TGTGCCAGCTCATTGGACAGCCCAAGTGGTCAGCCCCAGCATTTT.

This clone occurred a few times. V gene TRBV29-1 combines with J gene TRBJ1-1; 8 bases line up with TRBD1. The ends lost 4 bases at V and 4 bases at J; junction bases unmatched: 5. The CDR3 extends over 13 amino acids. The germline gives CDR1 SQVTM, CDR2 ANQGSEA. The CDR3 DNA sequence: TGCAGCGTTGGACCTACAGGGGGCACTGAAGCTTTCTTT. It yields the protein CSVGPTGGTEAFF.

This clone was detected only once. The rearrangement joins TRBV21-1 to TRBJ1-2; TRBD1 is the table's D call, not checked against the DNA. TRBV21-1 is termed a pseudogene. The CDR3 is made up of 15 amino acids. CDR3 nucleotide sequence: TGTGCCAGCCTGGGACAGGGCCCGGCGGTCTATGGCTACACCTTC. It yields the protein CASLGQGPAVYGYTF.

The chain is built from TRBV5-1 and TRBJ1-1, with 7 positions matching TRBD1. The CDR3 is made up of 14 amino acids. Germline V gene data show CDR1 as SGHRS and CDR2 as YFSETQ. Unmatched junction bases numbered 5, after V lost 0 bases and J lost 6 bases. The CDR3 loop is CASSLEDRAPEAFF. The CDR3 region has the DNA TGCGCCAGCAGCTTGGAAGACAGGGCCCCTGAAGCTTTCTTT.

V and J are TRBV10-3 and TRBJ1-2; no clear D gene. With 3 bases removed from V and 8 bases from J, the gap between germline ends came to 13 bases. CDR1 is ENHRY, CDR2 SYGVKD, per germline. The CDR3 contains 13 residues. The CDR3 here is CAISEGGLRGYTF. DNA for the CDR3: TGTGCCATCAGTGAAGGAGGCCTTCGGGGCTACACCTTC.

This sequence joins TRBV11-3 and TRBJ2-7; D is unresolved. V was clipped by 3 bases and J by 6 bases, with 12 bases between them. Germline V lookup: CDR1 SGHNT, CDR2 YENEEA. CDR3 length equals 13 residues. CDR3 loop: CASSFSGSSEQYF. DNA for the CDR3: TGTGCCAGCAGCTTTAGTGGGTCGAGCGAGCAGTACTTC.